The present TCR beta chain was sequenced within a study of CD8 T cells in Susac syndrome. Random-hexamer reverse transcription was applied to roughly 0.45 to 1 ug RNA. TCRdb fed the immunoSEQ multiplex PCR reads into MiXCR, producing one record per CDR3 protein. The table has nearly 200,000 distinct CDR3 sequences, about 96% seen once. This CDR3 spans 11 amino acids. The V gene's germline CDR1 is SGHTA and CDR2 FQGTGA. The V gene lost 4 bases and the J gene lost 8 bases, with 5 bases spanning the gap. TEMRA cells were FACS-enriched, with CD8+ and CD4+ T cells isolated negatively. The origin of this receptor is a human donor with multiple sclerosis. Sequenced: CD4+ T cells from PBMCs. This chain connects TRBV7-3 to TRBJ2-2; D is undetermined. CDR3 nucleotides: TGTGCCAGCAGCTCCCAGGGGGAGCTGTTTTTT. Amino acids: CASSSQGELFF.